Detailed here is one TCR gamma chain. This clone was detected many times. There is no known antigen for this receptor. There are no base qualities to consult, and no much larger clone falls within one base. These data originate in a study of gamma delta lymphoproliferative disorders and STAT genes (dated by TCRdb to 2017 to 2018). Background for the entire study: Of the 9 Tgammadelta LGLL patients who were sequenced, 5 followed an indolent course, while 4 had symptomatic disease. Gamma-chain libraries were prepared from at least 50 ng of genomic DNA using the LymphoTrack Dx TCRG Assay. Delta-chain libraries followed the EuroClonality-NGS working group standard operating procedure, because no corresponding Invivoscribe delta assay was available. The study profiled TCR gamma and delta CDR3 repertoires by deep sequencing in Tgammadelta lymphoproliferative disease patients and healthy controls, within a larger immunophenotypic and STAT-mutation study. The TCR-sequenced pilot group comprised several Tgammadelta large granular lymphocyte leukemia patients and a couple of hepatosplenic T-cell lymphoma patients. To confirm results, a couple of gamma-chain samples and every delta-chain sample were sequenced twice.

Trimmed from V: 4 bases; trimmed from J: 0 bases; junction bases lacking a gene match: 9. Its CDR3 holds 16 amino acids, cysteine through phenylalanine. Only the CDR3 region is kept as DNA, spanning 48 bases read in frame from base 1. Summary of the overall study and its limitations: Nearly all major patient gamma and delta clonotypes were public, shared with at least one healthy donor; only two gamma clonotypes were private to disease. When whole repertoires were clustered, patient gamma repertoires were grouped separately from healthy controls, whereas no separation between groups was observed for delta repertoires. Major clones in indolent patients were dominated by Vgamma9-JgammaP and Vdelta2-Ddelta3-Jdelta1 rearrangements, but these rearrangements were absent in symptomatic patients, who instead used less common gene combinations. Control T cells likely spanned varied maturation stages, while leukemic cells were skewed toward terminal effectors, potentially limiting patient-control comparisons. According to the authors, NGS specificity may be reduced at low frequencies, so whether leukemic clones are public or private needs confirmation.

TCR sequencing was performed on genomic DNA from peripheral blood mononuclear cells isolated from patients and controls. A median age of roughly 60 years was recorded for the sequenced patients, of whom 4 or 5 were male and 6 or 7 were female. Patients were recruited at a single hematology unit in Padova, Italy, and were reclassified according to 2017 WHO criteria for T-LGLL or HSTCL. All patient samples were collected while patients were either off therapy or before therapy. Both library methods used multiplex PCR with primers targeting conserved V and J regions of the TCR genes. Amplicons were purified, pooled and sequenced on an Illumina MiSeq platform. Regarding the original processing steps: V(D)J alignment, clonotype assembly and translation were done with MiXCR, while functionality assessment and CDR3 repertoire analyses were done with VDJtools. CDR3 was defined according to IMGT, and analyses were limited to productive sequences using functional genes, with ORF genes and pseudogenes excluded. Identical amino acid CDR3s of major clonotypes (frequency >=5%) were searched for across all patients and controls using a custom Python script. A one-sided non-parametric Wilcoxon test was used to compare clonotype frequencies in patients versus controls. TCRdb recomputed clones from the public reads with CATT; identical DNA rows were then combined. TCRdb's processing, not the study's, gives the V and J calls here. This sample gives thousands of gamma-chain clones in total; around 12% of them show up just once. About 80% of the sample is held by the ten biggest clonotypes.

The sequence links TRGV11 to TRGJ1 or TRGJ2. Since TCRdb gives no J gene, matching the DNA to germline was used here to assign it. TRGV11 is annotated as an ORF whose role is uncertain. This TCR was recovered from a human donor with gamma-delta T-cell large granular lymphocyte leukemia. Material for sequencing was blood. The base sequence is TGTGCCTGCTGGATTAGCCGCAACCAGAATTATTATAAGAAACTCTTT. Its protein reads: CACWISRNQNYYKKLF.